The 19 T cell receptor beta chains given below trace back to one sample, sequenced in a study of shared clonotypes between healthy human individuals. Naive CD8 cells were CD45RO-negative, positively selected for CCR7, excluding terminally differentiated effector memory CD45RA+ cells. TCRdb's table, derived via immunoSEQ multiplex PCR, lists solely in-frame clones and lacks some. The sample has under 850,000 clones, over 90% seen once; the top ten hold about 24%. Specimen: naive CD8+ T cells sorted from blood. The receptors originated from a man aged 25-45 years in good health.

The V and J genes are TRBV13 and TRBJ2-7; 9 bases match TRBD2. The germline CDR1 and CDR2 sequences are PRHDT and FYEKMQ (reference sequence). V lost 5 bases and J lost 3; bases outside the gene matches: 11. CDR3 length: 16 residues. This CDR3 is CASSPRGGRAYYEQYF. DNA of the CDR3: TGTGCCAGCAGCCCCCGTGGCGGGAGGGCCTACTACGAGCAGTACTTC.

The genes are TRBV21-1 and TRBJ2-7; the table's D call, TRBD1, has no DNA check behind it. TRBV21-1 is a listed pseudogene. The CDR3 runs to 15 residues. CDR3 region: CASSKLRDRLEEQYF. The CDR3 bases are TGTGCCAGCAGCAAACTAAGGGACAGGTTAGAGGAGCAGTACTTC.

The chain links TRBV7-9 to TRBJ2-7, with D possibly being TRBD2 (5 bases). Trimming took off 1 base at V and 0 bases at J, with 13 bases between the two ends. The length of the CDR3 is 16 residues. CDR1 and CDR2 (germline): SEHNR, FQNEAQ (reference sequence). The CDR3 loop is CASSLVSGLSSYEQYF. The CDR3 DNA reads TGTGCCAGCAGCTTAGTTTCTGGACTGAGCTCCTACGAGCAGTACTTC.

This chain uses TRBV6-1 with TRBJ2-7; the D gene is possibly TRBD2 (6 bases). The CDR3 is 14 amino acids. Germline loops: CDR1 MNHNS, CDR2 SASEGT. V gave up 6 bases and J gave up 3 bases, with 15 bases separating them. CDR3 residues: CASRDQGLGYEQYF. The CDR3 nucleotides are TGTGCCAGCAGGGACCAGGGACTGGGCTACGAGCAGTACTTC.

DNA of the CDR3: TGCGCCAGCAGCCATACCCCCGGGAGGGCGGAAAATGAGCAGTTCTTC. Encoded protein: CASSHTPGRAENEQFF. The V call is TRBV4-1, the J call TRBJ2-1; TRBD2 agrees at 8 bases. Germline values: CDR1 MGHRA, CDR2 YSYEKL. CDR3 length: 16 residues. Unmatched junction bases numbered 11, after V lost 3 bases and J lost 7 bases.

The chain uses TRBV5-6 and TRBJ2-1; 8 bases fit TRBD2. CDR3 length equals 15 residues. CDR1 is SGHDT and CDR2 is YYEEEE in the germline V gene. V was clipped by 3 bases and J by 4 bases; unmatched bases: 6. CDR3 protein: CASSSGVAGYNEQFF. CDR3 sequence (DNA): TGTGCCAGCAGCTCCGGGGTAGCGGGGTACAATGAGCAGTTCTTC.

For the CDR3, the DNA is TGTGCCAGCAGCCCATCATTATCCCTGGACTCCCTACAGGGCTACACCTTC. Translating it yields CASSPSLSLDSLQGYTF. V and J are TRBV7-9 and TRBJ1-2; no clear D. V was shortened by 5 bases and J by 8 bases, with 27 bases between the two germline ends. Germline loops: CDR1 SEHNR, CDR2 FQNEAQ (reference sequence). The CDR3 sequence is 17 residues long.

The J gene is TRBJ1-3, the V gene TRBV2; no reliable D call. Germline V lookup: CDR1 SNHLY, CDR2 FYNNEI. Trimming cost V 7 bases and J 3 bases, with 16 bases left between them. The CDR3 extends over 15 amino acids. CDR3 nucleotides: TGTGCCAGCACAGGCCCTTCGGCGCATGGAAACACCATATATTTT. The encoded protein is CASTGPSAHGNTIYF.

CDR3: CASSLGLRDRVWEQYF. The DNA of the CDR3 is TGTGCCAGCAGCTTAGGGTTGAGGGACAGGGTGTGGGAGCAGTACTTC. The chain carries TRBV7-2 and TRBJ2-7; 9 bases fit TRBD1. The CDR3 totals 16 residues. Germline CDR1 reads SGHTA; CDR2 reads FQGNSA. Trimming removed 1 base from V and 7 bases from J; junction bases left unmatched: 11.

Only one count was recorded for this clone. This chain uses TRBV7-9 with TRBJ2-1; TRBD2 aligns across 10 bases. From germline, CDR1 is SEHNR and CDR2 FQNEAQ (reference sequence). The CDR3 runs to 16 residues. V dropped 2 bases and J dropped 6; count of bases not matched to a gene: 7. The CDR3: CASSLRPSGGGNEQFF. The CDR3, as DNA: TGTGCCAGCAGCTTAAGGCCTAGCGGGGGAGGCAATGAGCAGTTCTTC.

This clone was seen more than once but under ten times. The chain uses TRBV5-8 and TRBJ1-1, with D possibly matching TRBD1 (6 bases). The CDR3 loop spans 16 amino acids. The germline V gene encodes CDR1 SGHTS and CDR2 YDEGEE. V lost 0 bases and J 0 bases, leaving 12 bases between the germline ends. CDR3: CASSLAWGAMNTEAFF. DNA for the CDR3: TGTGCCAGCAGCTTGGCCTGGGGGGCCATGAACACTGAAGCTTTCTTT.

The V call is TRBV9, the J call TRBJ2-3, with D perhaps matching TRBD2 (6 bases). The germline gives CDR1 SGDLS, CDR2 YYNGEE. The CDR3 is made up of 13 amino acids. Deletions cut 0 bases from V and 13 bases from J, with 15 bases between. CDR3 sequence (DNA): TGTGCCAGCAGCGTAGCTGGGGACTCGGCTAAGTATTTT. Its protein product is CASSVAGDSAKYF.

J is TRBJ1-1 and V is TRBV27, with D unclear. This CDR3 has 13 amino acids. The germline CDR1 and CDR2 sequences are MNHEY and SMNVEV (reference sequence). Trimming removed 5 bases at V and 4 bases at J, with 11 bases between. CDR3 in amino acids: CASSPTSSTEAFF. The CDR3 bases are TGTGCCAGCAGTCCGACCTCCTCCACTGAAGCTTTCTTT.

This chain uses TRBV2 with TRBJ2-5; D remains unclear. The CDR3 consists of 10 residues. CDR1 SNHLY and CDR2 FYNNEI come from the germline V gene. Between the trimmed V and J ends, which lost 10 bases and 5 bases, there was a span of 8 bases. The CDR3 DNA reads TGTGCCACAGCCGGGGAGACCCAGTACTTC. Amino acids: CATAGETQYF.

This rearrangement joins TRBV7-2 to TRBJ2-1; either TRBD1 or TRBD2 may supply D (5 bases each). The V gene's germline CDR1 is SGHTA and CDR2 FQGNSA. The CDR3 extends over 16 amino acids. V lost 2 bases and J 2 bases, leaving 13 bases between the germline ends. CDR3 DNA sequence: TGTGCCAGCAGCTTAAGTCTGGTGGGACCCTACAATGAGCAGTTCTTC. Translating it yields CASSLSLVGPYNEQFF.

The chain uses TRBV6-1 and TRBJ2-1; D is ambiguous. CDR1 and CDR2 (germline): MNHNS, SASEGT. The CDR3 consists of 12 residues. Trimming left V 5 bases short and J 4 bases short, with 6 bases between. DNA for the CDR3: TGTGCCAGCAGTCCTAAGTACAATGAGCAGTTCTTC. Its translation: CASSPKYNEQFF.

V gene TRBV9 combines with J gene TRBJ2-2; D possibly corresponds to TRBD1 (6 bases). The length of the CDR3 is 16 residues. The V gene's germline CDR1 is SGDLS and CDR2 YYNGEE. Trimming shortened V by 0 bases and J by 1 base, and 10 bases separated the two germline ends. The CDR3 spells CASSVDRTENTGELFF. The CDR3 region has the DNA TGTGCCAGCAGCGTAGACAGGACAGAGAACACCGGGGAGCTGTTTTTT.

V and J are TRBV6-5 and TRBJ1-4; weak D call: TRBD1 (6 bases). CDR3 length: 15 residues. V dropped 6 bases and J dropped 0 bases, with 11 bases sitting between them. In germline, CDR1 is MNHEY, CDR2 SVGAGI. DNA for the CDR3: TGTGCCAGCAGACACAGGGATGCAACTAATGAAAAACTGTTTTTT. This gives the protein CASRHRDATNEKLFF.

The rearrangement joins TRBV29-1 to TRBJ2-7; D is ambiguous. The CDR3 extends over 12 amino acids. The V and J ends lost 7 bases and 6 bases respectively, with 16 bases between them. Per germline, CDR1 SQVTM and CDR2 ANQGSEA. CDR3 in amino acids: CSADGLLGEQYF. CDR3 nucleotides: TGCAGCGCCGACGGCTTATTGGGCGAGCAGTACTTC.